This T cell receptor beta chain was documented in a study of early T cells in non-severe SARS-CoV-2 infection. Study at large: Unpaired chains resulted from sequencing bulk RNA of unsorted whole blood.

Overall study results and limits: In VDJdb matching, anti-spike CD8 responses were favored while private and CD4 specificities went missing.

Between the trimmed V and J ends, which lost 4 bases and 2 bases, there was a span of 14 bases. Germline CDR1 ENHRY, CDR2 SYGVKD. The CDR3 runs to 15 residues. This clonotype was recorded at least ten times. The antigen is not known. Individual cDNA molecules were tagged with unique molecular identifiers. TCRdb fed the 5' RACE reads into MiXCR, producing one record per CDR3 protein. This table holds 25,000 to 30,000 distinct CDR3 sequences, 4.5% found once. The receptor comes from an adult who was a healthcare worker with PCR-confirmed SARS-CoV-2 infection or an uninfected control (not recorded which). The sample comprised whole blood. This chain joins TRBV10-3 and TRBJ2-5; maybe TRBD1 (6 bases). CDR3 nucleotide sequence: TGTGCCATCAGTGCCCCGACAGGACAACAAGAGACCCAGTACTTC. It translates to CAISAPTGQQETQYF.